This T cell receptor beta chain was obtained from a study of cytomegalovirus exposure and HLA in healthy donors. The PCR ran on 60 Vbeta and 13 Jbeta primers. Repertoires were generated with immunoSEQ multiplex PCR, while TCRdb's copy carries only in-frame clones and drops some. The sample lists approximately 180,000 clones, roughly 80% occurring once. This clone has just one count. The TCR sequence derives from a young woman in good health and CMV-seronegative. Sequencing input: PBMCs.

CDR3 nucleotide sequence: TGTGCCAGTAGTATGCGGGGAACCGGGGAGCTGTTTTTT. The encoded protein is CASSMRGTGELFF. This chain uses TRBV19 with TRBJ2-2, with D possibly matching TRBD2 (6 bases). V lost 3 bases and J 5 bases, leaving 7 bases between the germline ends. The CDR3 is 13 amino acids. Germline V gene lookup returns CDR1 LNHDA and CDR2 SQIVND (reference sequence).